The entry below gives a single TCR beta chain sequence along with its context. This sample stems from a study of cytomegalovirus exposure and HLA in healthy donors. Germline CDR1 and CDR2: LGHNT and FRNRAP. The CDR3 spans 15 residues. Trimming took 3 bases from V and 3 from J; bases not matched to a gene: 5. This PCR relied on a set of 60 Vbeta primers and 13 Jbeta primers. Repertoires were generated with immunoSEQ multiplex PCR, while TCRdb's copy carries only in-frame clones and drops some. This table has some 220,000 clones, roughly 89% appearing once. Sample: PBMCs. This clonotype originated in a woman younger than 35 in good health and CMV-seronegative. This rearrangement joins TRBV12-5 to TRBJ2-7, with TRBD1 identical over 10 bases. CDR3 loop: CASGFRDRGCYEQYF. The DNA for the CDR3 is TGTGCTAGTGGTTTCCGGGACAGGGGTTGCTACGAGCAGTACTTC.